These T cell receptor beta chains were read from a single sample in a study of T cell responses to AZD1222 COVID-19 vaccine. Assay: immunoSEQ multiplex PCR; the TCRdb copy retains only in-frame clones and omits some. The table includes 90,000 to 120,000 clones, around 89% detected once. Specimen: peripheral blood, collected on day 0 of AZD1222 vaccination. The receptors stem from an adult in good health. The CDR3 runs from the conserved cysteine through the conserved F or W. The D gene is left open where the match is weak. Some rows mark clone size as missing; the rest say once, few, many or name a class of expanded clone.

V	size	J	D	DNA	CDR3
TRBV25-1	NA	TRBJ2-7	NA	TGTGCCAGCAGCTCCCGGGACGCCGCCTTCCGAGGGCAGTACTTC	CASSSRDAAFRGQYF
TRBV7-2	NA	TRBJ2-2	NA	TGTGCCAGCATGCCTAGCTCGAACACCGGGGAGCTGTTTTTT	CASMPSSNTGELFF
TRBV7-9	NA	TRBJ1-1	NA	TGTGCCAGCAGCCCAGGGGCGGCGAACACTGAAGCTTTCTTT	CASSPGAANTEAFF
TRBV18	NA	TRBJ2-3	NA	TGTGCCAGCTCTCCTAATCCGACAGATACGCAGTATTTT	CASSPNPTDTQYF
TRBV2	NA	TRBJ2-2	TRBD1	TGTGCCAGCACCCGATCCGAGAGGACAGGGACCGGGGAGCTGTTTTTT	CASTRSERTGTGELFF
TRBV29-1	NA	TRBJ1-2	NA	TGCAGCGTTGAAGGTGGCGGGAATGGCTACACCTTC	CSVEGGGNGYTF
TRBV27	NA	TRBJ1-1	TRBD1	TGTGCCGGGAAACAGGGGCCCTCACCTGAAGCTTTCTTT	CAGKQGPSPEAFF
TRBV19	NA	TRBJ1-2	TRBD1	TGTGCCAGTAGTCAGACAGGGACAAGCTATGGCTACACCTTC	CASSQTGTSYGYTF
TRBV25-1	few	TRBJ2-6	NA	TGTGCCAGCAGTGAAGCTGGGGCCAACGTCCTGACTTTC	CASSEAGANVLTF
TRBV19	NA	TRBJ1-5	NA	TGTGCCAGTAGTAGCGGAGAGGGTCAGCCCCAGCATTTT	CASSSGEGQPQHF
TRBV21-1	NA	TRBJ1-5	NA	TGTGCCAGCAGCAAAGCCTCCTGGAGGGGGCCCAATCAGCCCCAGCATTTT	CASSKASWRGPNQPQHF
TRBV27	NA	TRBJ1-2	NA	TGTGCCAGCAGTTTGCAACCGAGACTGGGACTATATGGCTACACCTTC	CASSLQPRLGLYGYTF
TRBV9	NA	TRBJ2-3	NA	TGTGCCAGCAGCGTAGCAGGGGACCCTAGCACAGATACGCAGTATTTT	CASSVAGDPSTDTQYF
TRBV3-1/TRBV3-2	NA	TRBJ2-7	TRBD2	TGTGCCAGCAGCGGGACTACATACGAGCAGTACTTC	CASSGTTYEQYF
TRBV4-1	NA	TRBJ2-2	NA	TGCGCCAGCAGCCAACGGGACATCTCCACCGGGGAGCTGTTTTTT	CASSQRDISTGELFF
TRBV28	NA	TRBJ1-1	NA	TGTGCCAGCGGACCGGGGAGGAACACTGAAGCTTTCTTT	CASGPGRNTEAFF
TRBV7-3	NA	TRBJ1-3	NA	TGTGCCAGCAGCTTAATGGGGGGCTCTGGAAACACCATATATTTT	CASSLMGGSGNTIYF
TRBV12-3/TRBV12-4	NA	TRBJ2-1	NA	TGTGCCAGCAGTGCCGAGGGCGGTGAGCAGTTCTTC	CASSAEGGEQFF
TRBV3-1/TRBV3-2	few	TRBJ2-7	TRBD2	TGTGCCAGCAGCCCAGGGTTAGCGGGACACGGCACACTCGAGTACTTC	CASSPGLAGHGTLEYF
TRBV18	once	TRBJ2-1	NA	TGTGCCAGCTCACCACGGGCCACAAGCTACAATGAGCAGTTCTTC	CASSPRATSYNEQFF
TRBV3-1/TRBV3-2	once	TRBJ2-2	TRBD1	TGTGCCAGCAGCCGAGGCCAGGGGGCAGGCACCGGGGAGCTGTTTTTT	CASSRGQGAGTGELFF
TRBV19	once	TRBJ2-5	TRBD1	TGTGCCACGACACCCGACAGGGTATTGGAGACCCAGTACTTC	CATTPDRVLETQYF
TRBV28	NA	TRBJ2-3	NA	TGTGCCAGCAGTCCCCACGGACAGTCTAGCACAGATACGCAGTATTTT	CASSPHGQSSTDTQYF
TRBV29-1	NA	TRBJ2-3	NA	TGCAGCGTTGAGCAACAGGGCCTGGATACGCAGTATTTT	CSVEQQGLDTQYF
TRBV7-2	NA	TRBJ1-1	NA	TGTGCCAGCAGCCCCTTCGGATTTACTGAAGCTTTCTTT	CASSPFGFTEAFF
TRBV7-3	NA	TRBJ2-1	TRBD2	TGTGCCAGCAGCTTAAGGGCCGGGACTAGCGGGATGAATGAGCAGTTCTTC	CASSLRAGTSGMNEQFF
TRBV12-3/TRBV12-4	NA	TRBJ2-2	NA	TGTGCCAGCAGTAACCGGGACAGGGAGCTGTTTTTT	CASSNRDRELFF
TRBV6-2/TRBV6-3	NA	TRBJ1-4	NA	TGTGCCAGCAGTCCCCCCGGGACCCTGGGCGAAAAACTGTTTTTT	CASSPPGTLGEKLFF
TRBV14	NA	TRBJ1-1	TRBD1	TGTGCCAGCAGCCCTCAGGACAGGGTTGGGACAGCTTTCTTT	CASSPQDRVGTAFF
TRBV27	once	TRBJ1-6	TRBD1	TGTGCCAGCAGTTTATACAGGGGGCGAGATTCACCCCTCCACTTT	CASSLYRGRDSPLHF
TRBV7-2	NA	TRBJ2-2	NA	TGTGCCAGCAGCACGGGACAGAACACCGGGGAGCTGTTTTTT	CASSTGQNTGELFF
TRBV29-1	NA	TRBJ2-7	NA	TGCAGCGTTGAAGTCGGCCACCCGGGCCAGTACTTC	CSVEVGHPGQYF
TRBV28	NA	TRBJ2-4	NA	TGTGCCAGCAGAACCTCAGAACTAGCCAAAAACATTCAGTACTTC	CASRTSELAKNIQYF